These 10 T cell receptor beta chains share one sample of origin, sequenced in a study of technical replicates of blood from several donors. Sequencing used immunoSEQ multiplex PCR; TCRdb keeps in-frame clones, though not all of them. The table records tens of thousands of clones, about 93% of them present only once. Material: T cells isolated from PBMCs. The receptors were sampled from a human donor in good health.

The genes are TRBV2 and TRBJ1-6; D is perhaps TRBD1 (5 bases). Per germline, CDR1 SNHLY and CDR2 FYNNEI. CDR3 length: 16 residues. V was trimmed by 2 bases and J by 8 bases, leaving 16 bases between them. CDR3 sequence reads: CASSELGDSTYSPLHF. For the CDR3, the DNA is TGTGCCAGCAGTGAATTAGGTGACAGCACGTATTCACCCCTCCACTTT.

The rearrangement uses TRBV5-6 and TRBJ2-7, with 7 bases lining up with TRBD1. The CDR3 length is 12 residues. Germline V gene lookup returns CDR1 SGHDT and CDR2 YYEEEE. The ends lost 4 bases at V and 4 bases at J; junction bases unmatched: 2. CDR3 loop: CASSVDRYEQYF. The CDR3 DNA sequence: TGTGCCAGCAGCGTGGACAGGTACGAGCAGTACTTC. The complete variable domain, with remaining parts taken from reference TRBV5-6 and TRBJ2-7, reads DAGVTQSPTHLIKTRGQQVTLRCSPKSGHDTVSWYQQALGQGPQFIFQYYEEEERQRGNFPDRFSGHQFPNYSSELNVNALLLGDSALYLCASSVDRYEQYFGPGTRLTVT.

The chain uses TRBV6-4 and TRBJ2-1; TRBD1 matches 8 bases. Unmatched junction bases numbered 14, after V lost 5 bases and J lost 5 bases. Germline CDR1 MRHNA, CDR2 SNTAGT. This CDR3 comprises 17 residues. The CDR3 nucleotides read TGTGCCAGCAGTCGACACAAATGGACAGGGATGGACAATGAGCAGTTCTTC. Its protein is CASSRHKWTGMDNEQFF.

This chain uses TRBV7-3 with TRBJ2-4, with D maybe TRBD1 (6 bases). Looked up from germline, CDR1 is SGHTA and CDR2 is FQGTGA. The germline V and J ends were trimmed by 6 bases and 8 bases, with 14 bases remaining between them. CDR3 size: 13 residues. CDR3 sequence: CASSKQGEYIQYF. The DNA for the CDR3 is TGTGCCAGCAGTAAACAGGGAGAATACATTCAGTACTTC.

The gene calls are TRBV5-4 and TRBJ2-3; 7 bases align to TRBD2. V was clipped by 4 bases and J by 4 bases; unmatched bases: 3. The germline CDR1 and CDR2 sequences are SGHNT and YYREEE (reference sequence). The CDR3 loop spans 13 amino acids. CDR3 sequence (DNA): TGTGCCAGCAGCGCGGCGGGAGCAGATACGCAGTATTTT. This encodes CASSAAGADTQYF. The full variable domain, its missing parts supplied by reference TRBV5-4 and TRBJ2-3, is ETGVTQSPTHLIKTRGQQVTLRCSSQSGHNTVSWYQQALGQGPQFIFQYYREEENGRGNFPPRFSGLQFPNYSSELNVNALELDDSALYLCASSAAGADTQYFGPGTRLTVL.

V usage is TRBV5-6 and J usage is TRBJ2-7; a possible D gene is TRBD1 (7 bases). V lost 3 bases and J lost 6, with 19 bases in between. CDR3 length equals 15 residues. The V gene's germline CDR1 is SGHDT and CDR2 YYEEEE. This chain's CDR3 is CASSSVVEGAGEQYF. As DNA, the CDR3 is TGTGCCAGCAGCTCGGTGGTGGAGGGGGCAGGCGAGCAGTACTTC.

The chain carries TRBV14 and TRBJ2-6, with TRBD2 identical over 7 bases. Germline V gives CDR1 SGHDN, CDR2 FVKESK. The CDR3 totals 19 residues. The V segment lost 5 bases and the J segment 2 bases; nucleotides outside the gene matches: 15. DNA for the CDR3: TGTGCCAGCAGCACCCTTGGGAGGGTAGCAAATCCTGGGGCCAACGTCCTGACTTTC. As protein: CASSTLGRVANPGANVLTF.

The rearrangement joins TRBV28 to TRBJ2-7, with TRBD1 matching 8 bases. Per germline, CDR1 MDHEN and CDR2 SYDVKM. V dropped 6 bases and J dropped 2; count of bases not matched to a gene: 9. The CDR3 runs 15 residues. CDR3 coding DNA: TGTGCCAGCAGGCGTACAGGGGGTGGGCCCTACGAGCAGTACTTC. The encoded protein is CASRRTGGGPYEQYF.

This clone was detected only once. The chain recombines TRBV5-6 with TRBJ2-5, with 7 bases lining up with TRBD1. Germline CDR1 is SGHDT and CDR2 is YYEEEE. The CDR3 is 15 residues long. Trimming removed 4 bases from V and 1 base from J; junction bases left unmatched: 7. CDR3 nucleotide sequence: TGTGCCAGCAGCCATGTAGGGACAGCCCAAGAGACCCAGTACTTC. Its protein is CASSHVGTAQETQYF.

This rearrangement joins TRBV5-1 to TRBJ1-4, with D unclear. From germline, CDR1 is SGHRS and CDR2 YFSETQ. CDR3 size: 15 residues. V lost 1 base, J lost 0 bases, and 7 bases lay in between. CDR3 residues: CASSLRDSTNEKLFF. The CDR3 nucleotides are TGCGCCAGCAGCTTGAGAGATTCAACTAATGAAAAACTGTTTTTT.